This entry features one TCR beta chain sequence. Only a few counts were recorded for this clonotype. There is no known antigen for this receptor. Qualities for individual bases were not recorded, and no much larger clone is one base off. CDR3 length: 15 amino acids, cysteine to phenylalanine. CDR3 DNA only is kept here, 45 bases in frame from base 1. V loses 0 bases, J loses 7 bases, and the germline ends lie 11 bases apart. CDR1 and CDR2 were assigned from the germline V gene as SGDLS and YYNGEE. The data are from a study of post-analysis software for immune sequencing data (dated by TCRdb to between 2014 and 2017). About the full investigation: The recorded disease courses included relapsing-remitting, secondary progressive and progressive-relapsing multiple sclerosis, and some patients had no subtype annotation. A subset of samples was prepared in parallel using single-end sample barcoding, then pooled and co-amplified after Illumina adapter ligation. Patient repertoires were compared against about a dozen previously published healthy control repertoires from donors aged roughly 6 to 28 years.

Overall study outcomes, separate from this receptor: The multiple sclerosis patient group was slightly younger than the control group. Significantly higher frequencies in patients than in controls were found for several TRBV segments, including TRBV5-6, TRBV5-1 and TRBV20-1. Direct clustering with F measure revealed strong co-clustering of samples prepared in the same batch, which led to a batch-effect correction. Normalized Chao1 diversity was significantly lower in multiple sclerosis patients than controls, suggesting substantial peripheral T-cell clonal expansion.

TCR beta repertoires were profiled from peripheral blood of 13 young patients with multiple sclerosis to demonstrate the VDJtools post-analysis software. The multiple sclerosis patients were children and adolescents between 6 and 15 years of age. The library came from PCR. The instrument given in TCRdb is Illumina HiSeq 2500. To reduce PCR and sequencing biases, unique molecular identifiers were incorporated into the TCR beta cDNA libraries. Roughly 500,000 cDNA molecules were obtained for every 1 to 10 million input T cells, so each molecule roughly corresponded to one T cell. The same protocol used for the earlier healthy control dataset was applied to prepare and sequence the patient libraries. Within a given batch, samples were prepared together, multiplexed and sequenced on the same HiSeq lane. The paper's processing steps were these. Raw barcoded reads were processed with MIGEC, discarding single-read molecular identifier groups before consensus assembly and CDR3 extraction. VDJtools was used for post-analysis of the clonotype tables, and diversity was normalized by down-sampling every dataset to the size of the smallest sample. In repertoire overlap clustering, CDR3 amino acid sequences, but not nucleotide sequences, were matched to correct batch-related cross-sample contamination. The public reads were quality trimmed at Q25 with fastp and then assembled into clones with MiXCR by TCRdb, keeping productive beta chains. One record per CDR3 amino acid sequence lists the most common genes and DNA. TCRdb, not the authors, supplied the V and J calls. In this sample the table shows around 400,000 distinct CDR3 sequences, 30% to 45% of which occur a single time. The ten largest clones capture under 15% of the sample.

What was sequenced was blood. This sequence uses TRBV9 and TRBJ1-6, with the D gene call left open. This TCR derives from a girl under 18 with multiple sclerosis. The nucleotide sequence is given as TGTGCCAGCAGCGTAGAACAGCCTGAGAATTCACCCCTCCACTTT. It translates as CASSVEQPENSPLHF. The CDR3 plus the reference TRBV9 and TRBJ1-6 genes for the other parts give the full variable domain: DSGVTQTPKHLITATGQRVTLRCSPRSGDLSVYWYQQSLDQGLQFLIQYYNGEERAKGNILERFSAQQFPDLHSELNLSSLELGDSALYFCASSVEQPENSPLHFGNGTRLTVT.